The entry that follows covers one T cell receptor beta chain sequence. The data originate from a study of blood T cell repertoires in COVID-19. Study summary: The United States, Italy and Spain provided the acute and convalescent COVID-19 samples. T cells, B-cell-depleted T cells, or PBMCs provided the cDNA or gDNA that served as material.

Authors' methods: From reference gene primer amplification, estimates of nucleated cell counts were derived. Sequenced by immunoSEQ multiplex PCR; TCRdb stores in-frame clones only, minus some. That table is the source of V, J and clone size, and D and trimming were worked out from the DNA. The sample holds about 170,000 clones, around four fifths seen once. Germline V lookup: CDR1 SEHNR, CDR2 FQNEAQ (reference sequence). V lost 3 bases and J lost 8, with 10 bases in between. The CDR3 has 12 amino acids. Seattle patients were enrolled during active infection and followed longitudinally. The receptor was derived from an elderly woman with COVID-19, enrolled during active disease. The sequenced sample was peripheral blood. The genes are TRBV7-9 and TRBJ1-2; D is undetermined. In DNA, the CDR3 is TGTGCCAGCAGCTTGGTAGATACGGGCTACACCTTC. Translating gives CASSLVDTGYTF.